Described below is a single T cell receptor (beta chain) sequence and its context. The antigen is undetermined. This sample's TCRbeta library carried unique molecular identifier barcodes. MiXCR, run by TCRdb on the PCR reads, gives a single entry per CDR3 protein. Among about 590,000 distinct CDR3 sequences, approximately 12% were seen once, and the ten largest hold 2% to 2.5%. This entry belongs to a study of T-cell reconstitution after alpha-beta-depleted transplantation in children. Findings of the study overall: Surviving recipient T cells and thymic progenitors accounted for the high day-60 TCRbeta diversity observed in some patients. The study reportedly traced alpha-beta T cells about two months after transplant to several hundred expanded graft clones. At the one-year point after transplant, T-cell counts and TCRbeta diversity were found to come mostly from T cells that had been newly produced.

Germline CDR1 SQVTM, CDR2 ANQGSEA. This CDR3 comprises 13 residues. Trimming removed 8 bases from V and 2 bases from J; junction bases left unmatched: 8. Sequenced material: PBMCs, mostly from graft donor cells, taken 360 days after TCRalphabeta/CD19-depleted stem cell transplant. The gene calls are TRBV29-1 and TRBJ1-2; 7 bases are shared with TRBD1. This receptor was obtained from a male patient between 5 and 17 years old who had a stem cell transplant for acute myeloid leukemia, so the T cells may come from the graft donor. CDR3 sequence reads: CSTGQILNYGYTF. The CDR3 DNA reads as TGCAGCACGGGACAGATATTAAACTATGGCTACACCTTC.